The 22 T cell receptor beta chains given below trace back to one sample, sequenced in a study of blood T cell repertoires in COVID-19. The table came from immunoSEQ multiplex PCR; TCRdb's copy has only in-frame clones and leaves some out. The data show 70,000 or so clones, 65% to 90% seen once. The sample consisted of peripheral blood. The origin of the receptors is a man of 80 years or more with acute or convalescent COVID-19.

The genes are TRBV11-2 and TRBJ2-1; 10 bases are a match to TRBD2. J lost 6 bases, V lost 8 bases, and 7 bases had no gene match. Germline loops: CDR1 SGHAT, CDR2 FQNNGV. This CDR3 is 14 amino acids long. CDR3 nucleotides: TGTGCCAGCGGCCGGACTAGCGGCATCAATGAGCAGTTCTTC. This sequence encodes CASGRTSGINEQFF.

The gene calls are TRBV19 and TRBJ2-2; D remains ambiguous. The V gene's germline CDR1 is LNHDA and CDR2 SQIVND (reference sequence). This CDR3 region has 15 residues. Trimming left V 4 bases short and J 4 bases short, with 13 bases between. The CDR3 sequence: CASSTSGLSTGELFF. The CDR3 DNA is TGTGCCAGTAGTACCTCAGGTTTGAGCACCGGGGAGCTGTTTTTT.

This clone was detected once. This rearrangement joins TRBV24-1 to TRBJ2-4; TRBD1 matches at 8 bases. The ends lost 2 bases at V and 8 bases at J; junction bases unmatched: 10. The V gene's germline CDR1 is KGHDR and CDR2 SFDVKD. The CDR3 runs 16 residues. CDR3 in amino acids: CATSDSPDRDNYIQYF. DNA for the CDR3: TGTGCCACCAGTGATTCCCCGGACAGGGATAATTACATTCAGTACTTC.

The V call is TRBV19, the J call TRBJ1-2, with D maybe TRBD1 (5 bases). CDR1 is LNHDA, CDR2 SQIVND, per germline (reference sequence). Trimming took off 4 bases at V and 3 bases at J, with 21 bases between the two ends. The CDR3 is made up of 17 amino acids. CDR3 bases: TGTGCCAGTAGTAATTCTGCGGGGCGGGTCGCTGACTATGGCTACACCTTC. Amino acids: CASSNSAGRVADYGYTF.

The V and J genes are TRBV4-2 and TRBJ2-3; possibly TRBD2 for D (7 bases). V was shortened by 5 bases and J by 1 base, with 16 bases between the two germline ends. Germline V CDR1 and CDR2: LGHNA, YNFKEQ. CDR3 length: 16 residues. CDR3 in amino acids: CASSRLGGGGTDTQYF. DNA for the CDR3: TGTGCCAGCAGCAGACTAGGCGGGGGCGGCACAGATACGCAGTATTTT.

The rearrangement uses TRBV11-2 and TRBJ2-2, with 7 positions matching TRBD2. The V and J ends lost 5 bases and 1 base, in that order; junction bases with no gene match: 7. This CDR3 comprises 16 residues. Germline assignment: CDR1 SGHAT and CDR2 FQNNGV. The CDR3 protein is CASSPGLGMNTGELFF. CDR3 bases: TGTGCCAGCAGCCCCGGACTAGGGATGAACACCGGGGAGCTGTTTTTT. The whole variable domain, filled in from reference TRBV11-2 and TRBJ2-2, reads EAGVAQSPRYKIIEKRQSVAFWCNPISGHATLYWYQQILGQGPKLLIQFQNNGVVDDSQLPKDRFSAERLKGVDSTLKIQPAKLEDSAVYLCASSPGLGMNTGELFFGEGSRLTVL.

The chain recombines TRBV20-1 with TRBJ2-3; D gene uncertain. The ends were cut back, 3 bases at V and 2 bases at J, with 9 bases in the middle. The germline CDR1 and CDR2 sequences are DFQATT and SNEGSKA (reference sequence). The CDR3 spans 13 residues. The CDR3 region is CSASSAVTDTQYF. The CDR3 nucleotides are TGCAGTGCTAGTTCGGCGGTCACAGATACGCAGTATTTT.

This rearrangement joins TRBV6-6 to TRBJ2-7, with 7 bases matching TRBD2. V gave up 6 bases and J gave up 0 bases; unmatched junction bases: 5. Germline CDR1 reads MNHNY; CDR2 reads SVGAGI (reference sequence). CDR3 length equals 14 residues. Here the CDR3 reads CASRGAGSSYEQYF. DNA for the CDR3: TGTGCCAGCAGGGGAGCGGGGAGCTCCTACGAGCAGTACTTC.

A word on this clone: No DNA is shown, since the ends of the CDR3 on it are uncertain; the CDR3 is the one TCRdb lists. The CDR3 region is CASSSLTWGGYTFGSGTRLGGYTF. The V and J genes are TRBV6-6 and TRBJ1-2. From its first to its last residue, the CDR3 has 24 amino acids. CDR1 MNHNY and CDR2 SVGAGI come from the germline V gene (reference sequence).

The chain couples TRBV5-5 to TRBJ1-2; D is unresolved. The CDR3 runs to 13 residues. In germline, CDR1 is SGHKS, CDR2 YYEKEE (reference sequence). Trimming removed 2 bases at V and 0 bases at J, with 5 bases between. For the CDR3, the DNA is TGTGCCAGCAGCTTCGTCCCTAACTATGGCTACACCTTC. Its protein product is CASSFVPNYGYTF.

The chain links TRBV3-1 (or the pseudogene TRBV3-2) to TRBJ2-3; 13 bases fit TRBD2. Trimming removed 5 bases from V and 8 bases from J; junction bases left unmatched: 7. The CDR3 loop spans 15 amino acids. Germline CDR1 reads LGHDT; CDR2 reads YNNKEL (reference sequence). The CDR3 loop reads CASSDRTSGSGTQYF. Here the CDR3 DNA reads TGTGCCAGCAGCGACCGGACTAGCGGGAGCGGTACGCAGTATTTT.

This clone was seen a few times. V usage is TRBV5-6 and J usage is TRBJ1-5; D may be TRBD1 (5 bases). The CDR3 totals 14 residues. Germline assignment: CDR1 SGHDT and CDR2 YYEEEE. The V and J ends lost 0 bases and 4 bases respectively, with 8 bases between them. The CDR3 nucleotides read TGTGCCAGCAGCTTGGCAGGGTCGAATCAGCCCCAGCATTTT. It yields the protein CASSLAGSNQPQHF.

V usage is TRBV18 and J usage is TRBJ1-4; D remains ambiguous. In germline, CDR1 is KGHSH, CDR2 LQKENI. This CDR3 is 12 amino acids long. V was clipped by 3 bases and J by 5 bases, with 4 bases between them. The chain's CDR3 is CASSPQNEKLFF. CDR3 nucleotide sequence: TGTGCCAGCTCACCCCAAAATGAAAAACTGTTTTTT.

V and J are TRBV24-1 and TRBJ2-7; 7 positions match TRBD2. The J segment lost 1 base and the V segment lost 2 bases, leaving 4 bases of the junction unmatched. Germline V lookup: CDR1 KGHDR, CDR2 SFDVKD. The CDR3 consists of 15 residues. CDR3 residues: CATSDSREGSYEQYF. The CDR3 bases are TGTGCCACCAGTGATTCGAGGGAGGGGTCCTACGAGCAGTACTTC.

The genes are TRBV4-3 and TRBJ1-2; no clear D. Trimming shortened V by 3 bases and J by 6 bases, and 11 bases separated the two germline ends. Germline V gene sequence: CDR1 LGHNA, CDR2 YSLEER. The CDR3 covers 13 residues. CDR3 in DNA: TGCGCCAGCAGCCACACGAGGGCCCATGGCTACACCTTC. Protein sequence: CASSHTRAHGYTF.

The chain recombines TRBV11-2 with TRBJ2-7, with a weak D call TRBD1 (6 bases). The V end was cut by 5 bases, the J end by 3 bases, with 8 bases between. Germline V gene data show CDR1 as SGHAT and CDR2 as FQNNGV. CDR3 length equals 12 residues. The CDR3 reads CASSPTGYEQYF. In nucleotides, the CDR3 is TGTGCCAGCAGCCCGACAGGCTACGAGCAGTACTTC.

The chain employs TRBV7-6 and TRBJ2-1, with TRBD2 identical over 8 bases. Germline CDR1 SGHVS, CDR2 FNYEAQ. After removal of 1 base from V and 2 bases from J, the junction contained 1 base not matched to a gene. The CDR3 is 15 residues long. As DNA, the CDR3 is TGTGCCAGCAGCTTAGGCGGGAGGACCTACAATGAGCAGTTCTTC. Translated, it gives CASSLGGRTYNEQFF.

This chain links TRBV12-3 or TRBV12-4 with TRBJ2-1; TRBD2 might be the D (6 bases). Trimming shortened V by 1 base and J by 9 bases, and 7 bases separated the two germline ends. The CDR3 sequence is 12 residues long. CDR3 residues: CASSLVGGEQFF. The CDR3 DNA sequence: TGTGCCAGCAGTTTAGTGGGAGGTGAGCAGTTCTTC.

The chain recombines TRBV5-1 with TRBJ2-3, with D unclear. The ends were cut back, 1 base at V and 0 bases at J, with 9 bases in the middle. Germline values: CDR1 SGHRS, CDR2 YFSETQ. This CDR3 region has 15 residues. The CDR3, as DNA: TGCGCCAGCAGCTTGTTGGGCTCTAGCACAGATACGCAGTATTTT. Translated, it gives CASSLLGSSTDTQYF.

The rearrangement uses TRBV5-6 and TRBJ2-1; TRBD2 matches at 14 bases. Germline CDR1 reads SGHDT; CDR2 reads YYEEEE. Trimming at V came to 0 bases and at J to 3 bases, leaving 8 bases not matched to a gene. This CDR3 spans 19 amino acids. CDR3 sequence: CASSLAYGTSGRHYNEQFF. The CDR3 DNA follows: TGTGCCAGCAGCTTGGCCTACGGGACTAGCGGGAGACACTACAATGAGCAGTTCTTC.

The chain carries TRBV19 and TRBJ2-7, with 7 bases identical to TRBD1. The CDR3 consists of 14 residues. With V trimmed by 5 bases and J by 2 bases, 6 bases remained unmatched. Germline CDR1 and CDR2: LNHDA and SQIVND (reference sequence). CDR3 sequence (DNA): TGTGCCAGTAGTGTCCGGGACAGCACCTACGAGCAGTACTTC. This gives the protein CASSVRDSTYEQYF.

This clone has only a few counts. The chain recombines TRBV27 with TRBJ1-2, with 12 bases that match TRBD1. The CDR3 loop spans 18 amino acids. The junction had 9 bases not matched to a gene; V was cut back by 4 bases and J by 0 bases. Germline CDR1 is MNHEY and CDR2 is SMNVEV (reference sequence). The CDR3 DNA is TGTGCCAGCAGTTCTCCGGGGGGACAGGGGGCCGCTAACTATGGCTACACCTTC. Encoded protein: CASSSPGGQGAANYGYTF.